This record concerns one T cell receptor beta chain sequence. The junction had 4 bases not matched to a gene; V was cut back by 3 bases and J by 2 bases. Germline values: CDR1 MDHEN, CDR2 SYDVKM. This CDR3 spans 16 amino acids. The entry originates in a study of blood T cell repertoires in COVID-19. Using immunoSEQ multiplex PCR, the repertoire was profiled, and TCRdb retains in-frame clones only, with some absent. The table records 150,000 to 200,000 clones, less than 90% of them present only once. The chain employs TRBV28 and TRBJ2-6, with TRBD1 matching over 7 bases. The TCR originated in a woman between 55 and 75 years old with COVID-19, enrolled during active disease. Sequencing was carried out using peripheral blood. The CDR3 loop reads CASSLATGAGANVLTF. The CDR3 DNA follows: TGTGCCAGCAGTTTGGCAACAGGGGCTGGGGCCAACGTCCTGACTTTC.